This T cell receptor beta chain emerged from a study of human T cells and chemical hapten exposure. Study-wide background: The use of 2% DPC on 2 cm by 2 cm of upper inner arm skin constituted sensitization.

Only a few counts were recorded for this clonotype. Its target is unknown. Time point in this sample: patch test 2, 6 weeks after DPC sensitization. Sample treatment: therapeutic diphenylcyclopropenone sensitization with weekly scalp DPC. Authors' analysis steps: With a range of about 20,000 to 690,600, the median per sample was roughly 95,000 TCRs. TCRdb analysed the RACE reads with MiXCR anew, one entry per CDR3 protein. The V and J calls come from TCRdb's annotation, not from the publication. Here the sample spans under 100,000 distinct CDR3 sequences, approximately 10% being singletons. Whole-study results and caveats: With regard to DPC sensitization, TCRs above 1 in 1000 frequency did not change. It was expanded TCRs that formed significantly more large CDR3 similarity clusters than controls did.

The germline V gene encodes CDR1 LGHDT and CDR2 YNNKEL (reference sequence). V was cut by 0 bases and J by 0 bases, with 12 bases left in between. This CDR3 comprises 16 residues. This sequence joins TRBV3-1 and TRBJ2-7; D might be TRBD2 (6 bases). This sequence originates from a middle-aged woman with alopecia areata. Some clones in this sample may be carry-over from other donors' samples. The material was whole blood, obtained in connection with sensitization to the hapten diphenylcyclopropenone (DPC). Here the CDR3 reads CASSQDLQRASYEQYF. The CDR3 DNA reads as TGTGCCAGCAGCCAAGATCTCCAGCGGGCCTCCTACGAGCAGTACTTC.